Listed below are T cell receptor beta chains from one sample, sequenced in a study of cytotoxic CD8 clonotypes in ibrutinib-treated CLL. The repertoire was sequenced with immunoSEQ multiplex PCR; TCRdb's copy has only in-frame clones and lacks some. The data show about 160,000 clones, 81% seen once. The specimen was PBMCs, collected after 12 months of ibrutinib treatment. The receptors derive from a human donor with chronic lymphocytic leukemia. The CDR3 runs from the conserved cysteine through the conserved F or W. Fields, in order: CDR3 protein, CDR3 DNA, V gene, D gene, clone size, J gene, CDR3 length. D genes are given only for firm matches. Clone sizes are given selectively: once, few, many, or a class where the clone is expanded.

cdr3_aa: CSVGYVGGGGLAATDTQYF; cdr3_nt: TGCAGCGTTGGGTATGTTGGGGGTGGCGGACTAGCGGCCACAGATACGCAGTATTTT; v_call: TRBV29-1; d_call: TRBD2; clone_size: .; j_call: TRBJ2-3; cdr3_length: 19
cdr3_aa: CASSLAGTSYYEQYF; cdr3_nt: TGTGCCAGCAGCCTGGCCGGGACTTCTTACTACGAGCAGTACTTC; v_call: TRBV7-2; d_call: .; clone_size: .; j_call: TRBJ2-7; cdr3_length: 15
cdr3_aa: CASFDRGTYGYTF; cdr3_nt: TGTGCCAGCTTCGACAGGGGGACCTATGGCTACACCTTC; v_call: TRBV2; d_call: TRBD1; clone_size: .; j_call: TRBJ1-2; cdr3_length: 13
cdr3_aa: CASSATSYEQYF; cdr3_nt: TGTGCCAGCAGCGCAACCTCCTACGAGCAGTACTTC; v_call: TRBV5-4; d_call: .; clone_size: .; j_call: TRBJ2-7; cdr3_length: 12
cdr3_aa: CSVSRDRFQGYTF; cdr3_nt: TGCAGCGTAAGCCGGGACAGGTTTCAAGGCTACACCTTC; v_call: TRBV29-1; d_call: TRBD1; clone_size: .; j_call: TRBJ1-2; cdr3_length: 13
cdr3_aa: CASSLGLAGVSGTYEQYF; cdr3_nt: TGCGCCAGCAGCCTCGGACTAGCGGGAGTTTCGGGTACCTACGAGCAGTACTTC; v_call: TRBV4-1; d_call: TRBD2; clone_size: .; j_call: TRBJ2-7; cdr3_length: 18
cdr3_aa: CASKSGRDPQETQYF; cdr3_nt: TGTGCCAGCAAAAGTGGCAGGGACCCCCAAGAGACCCAGTACTTC; v_call: TRBV2; d_call: .; clone_size: .; j_call: TRBJ2-5; cdr3_length: 15
cdr3_aa: CASSFSVGDEQFF; cdr3_nt: TGCGCCAGCAGCTTCTCGGTCGGGGATGAGCAGTTCTTC; v_call: TRBV5-1; d_call: .; clone_size: .; j_call: TRBJ2-1; cdr3_length: 13
cdr3_aa: CASTRGGSSYEQYF; cdr3_nt: TGTGCCAGCACCAGAGGGGGGTCCTCCTACGAGCAGTACTTC; v_call: TRBV6-1; d_call: .; clone_size: .; j_call: TRBJ2-7; cdr3_length: 14
cdr3_aa: CASRGPGGYSSPLHF; cdr3_nt: TGTGCCAGTAGAGGCCCTGGGGGTTATAGTTCACCCCTCCACTTT; v_call: TRBV19; d_call: .; clone_size: .; j_call: TRBJ1-6; cdr3_length: 15
cdr3_aa: CASSYTGREYTEAFF; cdr3_nt: TGTGCCAGCAGTTATACAGGTAGGGAATACACTGAAGCTTTCTTT; v_call: TRBV28; d_call: .; clone_size: .; j_call: TRBJ1-1; cdr3_length: 15
cdr3_aa: CASSEYLSPEQYF; cdr3_nt: TGTGCCAGCAGTGAATATTTATCGCCCGAGCAGTACTTC; v_call: TRBV25-1; d_call: .; clone_size: .; j_call: TRBJ2-7; cdr3_length: 13
cdr3_aa: CASSSTTKSIDYTF; cdr3_nt: TGTGCCAGCAGTTCGACCACGAAGTCCATTGACTACACCTTC; v_call: TRBV6-5; d_call: .; clone_size: .; j_call: TRBJ1-2; cdr3_length: 14
cdr3_aa: CASSFDRDSTDTQYF; cdr3_nt: TGTGCCAGCAGCTTCGACAGGGATAGCACAGATACGCAGTATTTT; v_call: TRBV7-3; d_call: TRBD1; clone_size: .; j_call: TRBJ2-3; cdr3_length: 15
cdr3_aa: CASSVRATDYEQYF; cdr3_nt: TGTGCCAGTAGTGTACGAGCTACCGACTACGAGCAGTACTTC; v_call: TRBV19; d_call: .; clone_size: once; j_call: TRBJ2-7; cdr3_length: 14
cdr3_aa: CASSPNSVNEQFF; cdr3_nt: TGTGCCAGCTCACCAAACTCAGTAAATGAGCAGTTCTTC; v_call: TRBV18; d_call: .; clone_size: once; j_call: TRBJ2-1; cdr3_length: 13
cdr3_aa: CASSAVRVSPLHF; cdr3_nt: TGTGCCAGCAGTGCGGTGAGGGTCTCACCCCTCCACTTT; v_call: TRBV6-4; d_call: .; clone_size: many; j_call: TRBJ1-6; cdr3_length: 13
cdr3_aa: CASSLGGGGTGELFF; cdr3_nt: TGTGCCAGCAGCTTAGGTGGGGGTGGCACCGGGGAGCTGTTTTTT; v_call: TRBV11-2; d_call: .; clone_size: once; j_call: TRBJ2-2; cdr3_length: 15
cdr3_aa: CASSLVAGLQETQYF; cdr3_nt: TGTGCCAGCAGCTTAGTTGCGGGACTGCAAGAGACCCAGTACTTC; v_call: TRBV11-2; d_call: .; clone_size: .; j_call: TRBJ2-5; cdr3_length: 15
cdr3_aa: CASGSYGYTF; cdr3_nt: TGTGCCAGCGGCTCCTATGGCTACACCTTC; v_call: TRBV28; d_call: .; clone_size: once; j_call: TRBJ1-2; cdr3_length: 10
cdr3_aa: CASSSTGLIWIF; cdr3_nt: TGTGCCAGCAGCTCCACAGGGCTCATCTGGATCTTC; v_call: TRBV11-2; d_call: .; clone_size: .; j_call: TRBJ2-1; cdr3_length: 12
cdr3_aa: CASSSPWDRSYYEQYF; cdr3_nt: TGTGCCAGCAGTTCGCCATGGGACAGGTCATACTACGAGCAGTACTTC; v_call: TRBV28; d_call: TRBD1; clone_size: .; j_call: TRBJ2-7; cdr3_length: 16
cdr3_aa: CASSETGILRETQYF; cdr3_nt: TGTGCCAGCAGTGAAACCGGGATCCTTAGGGAGACCCAGTACTTC; v_call: TRBV2; d_call: .; clone_size: .; j_call: TRBJ2-5; cdr3_length: 15
cdr3_aa: CATSLRGGSETQYF; cdr3_nt: TGTGCCACCAGCTTGCGGGGGGGCTCCGAGACCCAGTACTTC; v_call: TRBV15; d_call: TRBD2; clone_size: .; j_call: TRBJ2-5; cdr3_length: 14
cdr3_aa: CASSLAFTENTEAFF; cdr3_nt: TGTGCCAGCAGCTTAGCGTTTACGGAGAACACTGAAGCTTTCTTT; v_call: TRBV7-9; d_call: .; clone_size: .; j_call: TRBJ1-1; cdr3_length: 15
cdr3_aa: CASSLDIRTEAFF; cdr3_nt: TGTGCCAGCAGCTTAGATATCCGCACTGAAGCTTTCTTT; v_call: TRBV7-3; d_call: .; clone_size: .; j_call: TRBJ1-1; cdr3_length: 13
cdr3_aa: CASSVGPSPQVGSGELFF; cdr3_nt: TGTGCCAGCAGCGTAGGCCCCTCGCCCCAGGTGGGGAGTGGGGAGCTGTTTTTT; v_call: TRBV9; d_call: .; clone_size: .; j_call: TRBJ2-2; cdr3_length: 18
cdr3_aa: CASSLVVSGGTEAFF; cdr3_nt: TGTGCCAGCAGCTTAGTGGTTTCGGGAGGAACTGAAGCTTTCTTT; v_call: TRBV7-6; d_call: .; clone_size: .; j_call: TRBJ1-1; cdr3_length: 15